This is a list of T cell receptor beta chains from one sample in a study of blood T cell repertoires in COVID-19. Some clones are missing from TCRdb's copy, which holds only in-frame ones; the method was immunoSEQ multiplex PCR. The sample lists 90,000 to 100,000 clones; around 88% were seen once. The sequencing sample was made of peripheral blood. The receptors originated from a woman in her fifties or sixties with COVID-19, enrolled during active disease. Each CDR3 is given with its conserved first and last residue. A D gene is named only where the DNA matches it firmly. Rows give clone size only sometimes, using once, few, many, or a class for an expanded clone.

v_call	d_call	clone_size	j_call	cdr3_nt	cdr3_aa
TRBV5-5	.	few	TRBJ2-1	TGTGCCAGCAGCTTGGCGGGACTCAAGTACAATGAGCAGTTCTTC	CASSLAGLKYNEQFF
TRBV5-1	.	.	TRBJ2-2	TGCGCCAGCAGCTTACCATCACAGGGCACCGGGGAGCTGTTTTTT	CASSLPSQGTGELFF
TRBV10-1	.	.	TRBJ2-1	TGCGCCAGCAGTGAGCCCGCGGCCCAATACAATGAGCAGTTCTTC	CASSEPAAQYNEQFF
TRBV19	.	.	TRBJ1-3	TGTGCCAGTGATGACATCAGGGGTGGAAACACCATATATTTT	CASDDIRGGNTIYF
TRBV13	TRBD2	.	TRBJ2-2	TGTGCCAGCAGCTCTCGACTAGCGGGGGGCGGGGAGCTGTTTTTT	CASSSRLAGGGELFF
TRBV5-4	.	.	TRBJ2-3	TGTGCCAGCAGCTCGGAAACAGGGCCAGATACGCAGTATTTT	CASSSETGPDTQYF
TRBV4-3	.	.	TRBJ2-3	TGCGCCAGCAGCCAAGATTTGCTTGGGGGGACAGATACGCAGTATTTT	CASSQDLLGGTDTQYF
TRBV5-4	TRBD1	.	TRBJ2-7	TGTGCCAGCAGCGACCGGGACAGGGGCGATTGGATCCACGAGCAGTACTTC	CASSDRDRGDWIHEQYF
TRBV5-1	TRBD1	once	TRBJ2-3	TGCGCCAGCAGCCCCCCGGGACAGGGTTTCGATACGCAGTATTTT	CASSPPGQGFDTQYF
TRBV7-8	TRBD1	.	TRBJ2-7	TGTGCCAGCAGTCGCCAGGGACAGGGGTTAAGCGAGCAGTACTTC	CASSRQGQGLSEQYF
TRBV7-6	.	once	TRBJ1-5	TGTGCCAGCAGCTTAAGCGGGGCGAGGGCAGGTCAGCCCCAGCATTTT	CASSLSGARAGQPQHF
TRBV7-7	TRBD2	once	TRBJ2-7	TGTGCCAGCAGCTCCCGGGGGGTCCGCGGGGACGAGCAGTACTTC	CASSSRGVRGDEQYF
TRBV7-9	.	.	TRBJ1-1	TGTGCCGCGACGACGGGAAACACTGAAGCTTTCTTT	CAATTGNTEAFF
TRBV18	TRBD2	.	TRBJ2-7	TGTGCCAGCTCACCACCGGGGACTAGGTACGAGCAGTACTTC	CASSPPGTRYEQYF
TRBV10-3	.	.	TRBJ2-1	TGTGCCATCAGTGAAAGGGGTCCTGAGCAGTTCTTC	CAISERGPEQFF
TRBV6-5	TRBD1	.	TRBJ1-2	TGTGCCAGCAGTTCCGGACAGGGGGGCACGTATGGCTACACCTTC	CASSSGQGGTYGYTF
TRBV10-3	.	.	TRBJ1-3	TGTGCCATCTCCCCGGACAGCAACTCTGGAAACACCATATATTTT	CAISPDSNSGNTIYF
TRBV27	.	.	TRBJ1-6	TGTGCCAGCACCCCCGGGGGGGGAAATTCACCCCTCCACTTT	CASTPGGGNSPLHF
TRBV12-5	TRBD1	.	TRBJ1-6	TGTGCTAGTGGTTTGGCTCGGACAGGGAGGACGGGGAATTCACCCCTCCACTTT	CASGLARTGRTGNSPLHF
TRBV19	.	.	TRBJ1-2	TGTGCCAGTAGTATCCGGAGACCCCCCTATGGCTACACCTTC	CASSIRRPPYGYTF